Listed below are T cell receptor beta chains from one sample, sequenced in a study of neoadjuvant nivolumab and ipilimumab in lung cancer. Measured with immunoSEQ multiplex PCR; TCRdb has only the in-frame clones, and not every one. The sample gives 1,500 to 2,500 clones, 65% to 85% of which show up once; 4.5% to 5.5% is in the top ten. The source was tumor tissue, collected before neoadjuvant nivolumab, alone or with ipilimumab. The receptor source for this set is an adult with non-small cell lung cancer. Both conserved end residues are trimmed from each CDR3. The order of the fields is J gene, V gene, CDR3 protein.

J gene: TRBJ2-1; V gene: TRBV27; CDR3 protein: ASSRRASGSYEQF
J gene: TRBJ1-1; V gene: TRBV2; CDR3 protein: ASSGTNMNTEAF
J gene: TRBJ2-5; V gene: TRBV10-3; CDR3 protein: AILDRETQY
J gene: TRBJ1-1; V gene: TRBV4-1; CDR3 protein: ASSGQGAEAF
J gene: TRBJ2-5; V gene: TRBV6-6; CDR3 protein: ASSLGDRGIGETQY
J gene: TRBJ2-3; V gene: TRBV6-1; CDR3 protein: ASNVGGSTDTQY
J gene: TRBJ2-3; V gene: TRBV5-1; CDR3 protein: ASSLVGGRAADTQY
J gene: TRBJ2-1; V gene: TRBV11-3; CDR3 protein: ASSPGQGAQNEQF
J gene: TRBJ2-3; V gene: TRBV15; CDR3 protein: ATSRRTLSTDTQY
J gene: TRBJ2-7; V gene: TRBV14; CDR3 protein: ASSPPGGFLPSYEQY
J gene: TRBJ1-2; V gene: TRBV18; CDR3 protein: ASSPPGGDGYT
J gene: TRBJ1-5; V gene: TRBV16; CDR3 protein: ASSQDLSQPQH
J gene: TRBJ2-5; V gene: TRBV30; CDR3 protein: AWIKWGAQETQY
J gene: TRBJ1-1; V gene: TRBV11-2; CDR3 protein: ASSLENGNTEAF
J gene: TRBJ2-1; V gene: TRBV5-1; CDR3 protein: ASSPWTSGDQF
J gene: TRBJ2-7; V gene: TRBV5-1; CDR3 protein: ASSRLFGDSYEQY
J gene: TRBJ1-4; V gene: TRBV11-2; CDR3 protein: ASSLGQSHNEKLF
J gene: TRBJ2-5; V gene: TRBV25-1; CDR3 protein: ASSRNGGGGRETQY
J gene: TRBJ2-2; V gene: TRBV5-1; CDR3 protein: ASSFAGGTGELF
J gene: TRBJ2-1; V gene: TRBV6-5; CDR3 protein: ASGIGGEQF
J gene: TRBJ2-1; V gene: TRBV6-4; CDR3 protein: ASSEGTSGLFNEQF
J gene: TRBJ2-7; V gene: TRBV29-1; CDR3 protein: SVSRLAGSYEQY
J gene: TRBJ1-2; V gene: TRBV7-9; CDR3 protein: ASSLDWSDDYGYT
J gene: TRBJ2-7; V gene: TRBV7-3; CDR3 protein: ASSLTGTGSYEQY
J gene: TRBJ2-3; V gene: TRBV6-4; CDR3 protein: ASSVASGGTDTQY
J gene: TRBJ2-4; V gene: TRBV5-1; CDR3 protein: ASSLDVAKNIQY
J gene: TRBJ2-1; V gene: TRBV27; CDR3 protein: ASSLTRGNEQF
J gene: TRBJ1-2; V gene: TRBV11-2; CDR3 protein: ASSRDSNYGYT
J gene: TRBJ2-3; V gene: TRBV5-1; CDR3 protein: ASSPEVQINTDTQY
J gene: TRBJ2-2; V gene: TRBV30; CDR3 protein: AWSWTATGELF
J gene: TRBJ1-3; V gene: TRBV4-3; CDR3 protein: ASSQDPQGGNTIY
J gene: TRBJ2-1; V gene: TRBV7-7; CDR3 protein: ASSLDGSIDEQF
J gene: TRBJ2-3; V gene: TRBV2; CDR3 protein: ATRRGPNTDTQY
J gene: TRBJ1-3; V gene: TRBV11-2; CDR3 protein: ASSPGQGASGNTIY
J gene: TRBJ2-1; V gene: TRBV5-8; CDR3 protein: ASSSGVSSSYNEQF
J gene: TRBJ2-1; V gene: TRBV7-6; CDR3 protein: ASNRGDNQEQF
J gene: TRBJ2-7; V gene: TRBV5-5; CDR3 protein: ASSSGQFYEQY
J gene: TRBJ2-1; V gene: TRBV27; CDR3 protein: ASSLREEYNEQF
J gene: TRBJ1-1; V gene: TRBV15; CDR3 protein: ATAGQRDTEAF
J gene: TRBJ1-4; V gene: TRBV6-5; CDR3 protein: ASSYGANEKLF
J gene: TRBJ1-1; V gene: TRBV5-5; CDR3 protein: ASSGERQGSPEAF